The entry below describes one TCR beta chain. The antigen is undetermined. This specimen includes other DNA sequences encoding the same CDR3. The CDR3 loop spans 13 amino acids. Germline loops: CDR1 SEHNR, CDR2 FQNEAQ (reference sequence). The ends were cut back, 5 bases at V and 2 bases at J, with 7 bases in the middle. The data were taken from a study of lymphopenia after photon versus proton radiotherapy. Study-level points and caveats: Relative stability marked proton patients; photon patients lost diversity and naive cells.

Profiling relied on immunoSEQ multiplex PCR, and the TCRdb table lists in-frame clones only, not all of them. The table includes roughly 53,000 clones, 80% to 90% detected once. V usage is TRBV7-9 and J usage is TRBJ2-1; D remains ambiguous. This sequence was found in a man over 45 with gastric cancer. Sample: peripheral blood, taken from a patient treated with photon-based radiotherapy. The DNA of the CDR3 is TGTGCCAGCAGCCTGGGGACCTACAATGAGCAGTTCTTC. Amino acids: CASSLGTYNEQFF. The whole variable domain, filled in from reference TRBV7-9 and TRBJ2-1, reads DTGVSQNPRHKITKRGQNVTFRCDPISEHNRLYWYRQTLGQGPEFLTYFQNEAQLEKSRLLSDRFSAERPKGSFSTLEIQRTEQGDSAMYLCASSLGTYNEQFFGPGTRLTVL.